These 31 T cell receptor beta chains came from one sample sequenced in a study of blood T cell repertoires in COVID-19. Only in-frame clones appear in the TCRdb table, and some are missing; sequencing was by immunoSEQ multiplex PCR. The sample shows 170,000 or so clones, 90% of them seen only once. What was sequenced was peripheral blood. Receptors were obtained from a man aged 50 or older with acute or convalescent COVID-19.

V is TRBV18 and J is TRBJ2-7; D possibly corresponds to TRBD1 (6 bases). CDR1 is KGHSH, CDR2 LQKENI, per germline. Trimming removed 1 base from V and 1 base from J, with 11 bases in between. The CDR3 has 15 residues. The CDR3 protein is CASSPRRGTSYEQYF. The CDR3 DNA follows: TGTGCCAGCTCACCACGCAGGGGTACTTCCTACGAGCAGTACTTC.

The genes are TRBV4-3 and TRBJ1-2; D is unclear. The CDR3 sequence is 13 residues long. CDR1 LGHNA and CDR2 YSLEER come from the germline V gene. The ends were cut back, 4 bases at V and 8 bases at J, with 14 bases in the middle. In DNA form, the CDR3 reads TGCGCCAGCAGCCCGTCTGGCGGCGGAGGCTACACCTTC. Its protein product is CASSPSGGGGYTF.

J is TRBJ1-6 and V is TRBV19; possibly TRBD1 for D (6 bases). This CDR3 has 15 residues. Germline lookup yields CDR1 LNHDA and CDR2 SQIVND (reference sequence). V was cut by 6 bases and J by 5 bases, with 14 bases left in between. The CDR3, as DNA: TGTGCCAGTAGCCTCCAGGGGCGAGATAATTCACCCCTCCACTTT. Translated, it gives CASSLQGRDNSPLHF.

The V gene is TRBV5-5, the J gene TRBJ2-1; 14 bases are a match to TRBD2. CDR3 length: 16 residues. CDR1 and CDR2 (germline): SGHKS, YYEKEE (reference sequence). The V segment lost 4 bases and the J segment 4 bases; nucleotides outside the gene matches: 4. This CDR3 reads CASSQGLAGEYNEQFF. The DNA for the CDR3 is TGTGCCAGCAGCCAGGGACTAGCGGGAGAATACAATGAGCAGTTCTTC.

The chain recombines TRBV5-1 with TRBJ1-5; 9 nucleotides match TRBD1. The CDR3 spans 14 residues. Germline values: CDR1 SGHRS, CDR2 YFSETQ. V lost 0 bases to trimming and J lost 7 bases; unmatched junction nucleotides: 2. CDR3: CASSLGDREQPQHF. For the CDR3, the DNA is TGCGCCAGCAGCTTGGGGGACAGGGAGCAGCCCCAGCATTTT.

This sequence joins TRBV15 and TRBJ2-5, with D unresolved. V dropped 3 bases and J dropped 5 bases, with 7 bases sitting between them. The CDR3 sequence is 12 residues long. Germline V gene sequence: CDR1 LNHNV, CDR2 YYDKDF (reference sequence). DNA of the CDR3: TGTGCCACCAGCAGCGCGCGGGAGACCCAGTACTTC. Translating it yields CATSSARETQYF.

This chain connects TRBV9 to TRBJ2-1; TRBD1 is a possible D gene (6 bases). The CDR3 loop spans 14 amino acids. V was shortened by 0 bases and J by 4 bases, with 8 bases between the two germline ends. Germline CDR1 and CDR2: SGDLS and YYNGEE. CDR3 coding DNA: TGTGCCAGCAGCGTAGGCGACAGGTACAATGAGCAGTTCTTC. Its translation is CASSVGDRYNEQFF.

This chain joins TRBV12-3 or TRBV12-4 and TRBJ2-7; possible D gene TRBD2, 5 bases. The CDR3 loop spans 12 amino acids. V was shortened by 5 bases and J by 6 bases, with 11 bases between the two germline ends. The DNA of the CDR3 is TGTGCCAGCAGTCGAGGGATAGGCGAGCAGTACTTC. Protein sequence: CASSRGIGEQYF.

The chain has TRBV15 and TRBJ1-4; the D is unclear. The CDR3 covers 15 residues. CDR1 LNHNV and CDR2 YYDKDF come from the germline V gene (reference sequence). The V and J ends lost 0 bases and 4 bases respectively, with 9 bases between them. The CDR3 loop is CATSRETGDNEKLFF. The CDR3, as DNA: TGTGCCACCAGCAGAGAGACCGGAGATAATGAAAAACTGTTTTTT.

Here the CDR3 DNA reads TGTGCCAGCAGTCCCAGGGACAGCTCCTACGAGCAGTACGTC. It specifies CASSPRDSSYEQYV. The V call is TRBV6-6, the J call TRBJ2-7; 7 nucleotides agree with TRBD1. The CDR3 sequence is 14 residues long. Losses at the gene ends were 5 bases for V and 0 bases for J; bases not matched to a gene: 4. In germline, CDR1 is MNHNY, CDR2 SVGAGI (reference sequence).

The V gene is TRBV7-3, the J gene TRBJ2-5, with a possible D match to TRBD2 (6 bases). CDR3 size: 15 residues. The V gene lost 6 bases and the J gene lost 1 base, with 15 bases spanning the gap. The germline CDR1 and CDR2 sequences are SGHTA and FQGTGA. The CDR3 spells CASSRGRGIQETQYF. The DNA for the CDR3 is TGTGCCAGCAGTCGGGGACGGGGGATCCAAGAGACCCAGTACTTC.

The chain combines TRBV25-1 with TRBJ2-1, with 10 nucleotides matching TRBD2. Germline-derived CDR1 and CDR2 are MGHDK and SYGVNS. The CDR3 covers 13 residues. The V and J ends lost 6 bases and 8 bases, in that order; junction bases with no gene match: 4. The CDR3 bases are TGTGCCAGCAGCCTAGCGGGAGCCGATGAGCAGTTCTTC. Its translation: CASSLAGADEQFF. The full variable domain, with the rest looked up from reference TRBV25-1 and TRBJ2-1, is EADIYQTPRYLVIGTGKKITLECSQTMGHDKMYWYQQDPGMELHLIHYSYGVNSTEKGDLSSESTVSRIRTEHFPLTLESARPSHTSQYLCASSLAGADEQFFGPGTRLTVL.

Only a few counts were recorded for this clone. The V call is TRBV7-9, the J call TRBJ1-5; 9 nucleotides agree with TRBD1. The V gene's germline CDR1 is SEHNR and CDR2 FQNEAQ (reference sequence). The V gene end was trimmed by 4 bases and the J gene end by 5 bases; junction bases not matched to a gene: 3. There are 14 residues in the CDR3. The CDR3 loop is CASSSTGGDQPQHF. CDR3 sequence (DNA): TGTGCCAGCAGCTCAACAGGGGGCGATCAGCCCCAGCATTTT.

V gene TRBV6-1 combines with J gene TRBJ2-3, with 9 bases lining up with TRBD2. Germline CDR1 reads MNHNS; CDR2 reads SASEGT. J gave up 2 bases and V 1 base, and 4 bases lay outside the gene matches. The length of the CDR3 is 16 residues. CDR3: CASSEGLAGFTDTQYF. For the CDR3, the DNA is TGTGCCAGCAGTGAAGGCCTAGCGGGGTTCACAGATACGCAGTATTTT.

The rearrangement joins TRBV28 to TRBJ2-1, with 9 bases identical to TRBD1. Germline V gene sequence: CDR1 MDHEN, CDR2 SYDVKM. CDR3 size: 15 residues. V trimming: 6 bases; J trimming: 5 bases; junction bases outside the gene matches: 8. The CDR3 DNA is TGTGCCAGCAGATTGGGCGGGACAGGGAACAATGAGCAGTTCTTC. It encodes CASRLGGTGNNEQFF. Filled out from reference TRBV28 and TRBJ2-1, the complete variable domain reads DVKVTQSSRYLVKRTGEKVFLECVQDMDHENMFWYRQDPGLGLRLIYFSYDVKMKEKGDIPEGYSVSREKKERFSLILESASTNQTSMYLCASRLGGTGNNEQFFGPGTRLTVL.

This chain connects TRBV19 to TRBJ2-6; D may be TRBD2 (7 bases). Trimming cost V 3 bases and J 4 bases, with 10 bases left between them. Looked up from germline, CDR1 is LNHDA and CDR2 is SQIVND (reference sequence). The CDR3 extends over 15 amino acids. CDR3 sequence reads: CASSIGGAGANVLTF. DNA of the CDR3: TGTGCCAGTAGTATTGGGGGGGCCGGGGCCAACGTCCTGACTTTC.

This rearrangement joins TRBV4-2 to TRBJ1-3; tentative D call: TRBD1 (6 bases). V was shortened by 2 bases and J by 0 bases, with 14 bases between the two germline ends. CDR3 length: 17 residues. Germline V gives CDR1 LGHNA, CDR2 YNFKEQ. The CDR3 region is CASSQIRDTDSGNTIYF. CDR3 coding DNA: TGTGCCAGCAGCCAAATCCGGGACACCGACTCTGGAAACACCATATATTTT.

This clone was observed a single time. Here the CDR3 DNA reads TGTGCCACCAGTGACCCTGGGGGACAGATCAACAATGAGCAGTTCTTC. Translating it yields CATSDPGGQINNEQFF. The rearrangement joins TRBV24-1 to TRBJ2-1, with TRBD1 matching 7 bases. The CDR3 length is 16 residues. The germline CDR1 and CDR2 sequences are KGHDR and SFDVKD. V gave up 4 bases and J gave up 5 bases; unmatched junction bases: 10.

The V call is TRBV28, the J call TRBJ1-2; no clear D. Trimming pared 2 bases from V and 10 bases from J, leaving 14 bases between. This CDR3 spans 13 amino acids. Germline V gene sequence: CDR1 MDHEN, CDR2 SYDVKM. Here the CDR3 DNA reads TGTGCCAGCAGTTTAAAGGGAGGTGGAGACTACACCTTC. It is translated as CASSLKGGGDYTF.

The rearrangement uses TRBV19 and TRBJ2-1; TRBD2 matches at 7 bases. The CDR3 spans 17 residues. With 3 bases clipped from V and 4 bases from J, the junction kept 12 bases outside the gene matches. Germline CDR1 is LNHDA and CDR2 is SQIVND (reference sequence). CDR3 sequence (DNA): TGTGCCAGTAGTATCAAATTAGGAGCGGGACTGTACAATGAGCAGTTCTTC. Protein product: CASSIKLGAGLYNEQFF.

The chain employs TRBV5-6 and TRBJ2-2, with TRBD1 matching 8 bases. Germline trimming cut 3 bases from V and 5 bases from J; bases unmatched to any gene: 12. The germline V gene has CDR1 SGHDT and CDR2 YYEEEE. There are 17 residues in the CDR3. The CDR3 spells CASSSNLRGRRTGELFF. In nucleotides, the CDR3 is TGTGCCAGCAGCTCTAATCTCAGGGGGCGCCGGACCGGGGAGCTGTTTTTT.

The V gene is TRBV28, the J gene TRBJ2-7; tentative D call: TRBD1 (5 bases). Germline assignment: CDR1 MDHEN and CDR2 SYDVKM. V shed 10 bases and J shed 4 bases, with 20 bases lying between them. The CDR3 covers 14 residues. CDR3 sequence (DNA): TGTGCCACGACGTGGCGAAGTTCAGGGTACGAGCAGTACTTC. Its translation is CATTWRSSGYEQYF.

The V gene is TRBV10-3, the J gene TRBJ1-3; 7 nucleotides match TRBD1. The CDR3 is 19 amino acids. Per the germline V gene, CDR1 is ENHRY and CDR2 is SYGVKD. V gave up 7 bases and J gave up 3 bases; unmatched junction bases: 21. The CDR3 is CAITTTRPGQQSRGNTIYF. The CDR3 DNA is TGTGCCATCACAACTACGCGACCGGGACAGCAGTCTCGTGGAAACACCATATATTTT.

The genes are TRBV5-1 and TRBJ2-1; 14 bases line up with TRBD2. Losses at the gene ends were 4 bases for V and 7 bases for J; bases not matched to a gene: 7. Germline V lookup: CDR1 SGHRS, CDR2 YFSETQ. This CDR3 comprises 16 residues. In DNA, the CDR3 is TGCGCCAGCAGCCCCCGGACTAGCGGGAGGTATAATGAGCAGTTCTTC. Its protein product is CASSPRTSGRYNEQFF.

The chain has TRBV10-2 and TRBJ2-2; D unresolved. The germline CDR1 and CDR2 sequences are WSHSY and SAAADI. The CDR3 is 13 residues long. Trimming cost V 7 bases and J 7 bases, with 13 bases left between them. In DNA, the CDR3 is TGCGCCAGCACTTTTTTGGGCGACGGGGAGCTGTTTTTT. Amino acid sequence: CASTFLGDGELFF.

The chain carries TRBV4-3 and TRBJ2-2; D uncertain. V was shortened by 1 base and J by 4 bases, with 10 bases between the two germline ends. The length of the CDR3 is 15 residues. The germline V gene has CDR1 LGHNA and CDR2 YSLEER. CDR3 DNA sequence: TGCGCCAGCAGCCAAGGAGACACCACCACCGGGGAGCTGTTTTTT. This translates into CASSQGDTTTGELFF.

The chain has TRBV3-1 (or the pseudogene TRBV3-2) and TRBJ1-4; 7 nucleotides align to TRBD1. V lost 4 bases to trimming and J lost 3 bases; unmatched junction nucleotides: 11. Germline loops: CDR1 LGHDT, CDR2 YNNKEL (reference sequence). The CDR3 runs to 17 residues. The CDR3 loop is CASSRTWTGRSNEKLFF. CDR3 DNA sequence: TGTGCCAGCAGCCGCACTTGGACAGGCCGATCTAATGAAAAACTGTTTTTT.

This rearrangement joins TRBV11-3 to TRBJ1-1, with a weak D call TRBD1 (5 bases). The germline gives CDR1 SGHNT, CDR2 YENEEA. Trimming cost V 2 bases and J 1 base, with 11 bases left between them. CDR3 size: 15 residues. The CDR3 DNA reads as TGTGCCAGCAGCTTAAGCGCAGGGCCGAACACTGAAGCTTTCTTT. Amino acids: CASSLSAGPNTEAFF.

This clone was recorded once. The chain carries TRBV24-1 and TRBJ2-1; the D is unclear. CDR3 length equals 11 residues. Germline CDR1 reads KGHDR; CDR2 reads SFDVKD. V lost 5 bases, J lost 4 bases, and 2 bases lay in between. In nucleotides, the CDR3 is TGTGCCACCAGTGTATACAATGAGCAGTTCTTC. Translating gives CATSVYNEQFF.

The rearrangement links TRBV19 to TRBJ2-7; 11 positions agree with TRBD1. Trimming cost V 6 bases and J 2 bases; bases outside gene matches: 6. There are 15 residues in the CDR3. The V gene's germline CDR1 is LNHDA and CDR2 SQIVND (reference sequence). CDR3 in amino acids: CASSLGTGGTYEQYF. The CDR3 nucleotides are TGTGCCAGTAGCCTCGGGACAGGGGGGACCTACGAGCAGTACTTC.

J is TRBJ2-1 and V is TRBV7-2; TRBD2 aligns across 11 bases. V lost 5 bases to trimming and J lost 6 bases; unmatched junction nucleotides: 6. CDR3 size: 15 residues. Germline CDR1 SGHTA, CDR2 FQGNSA. The CDR3 sequence is CASSPTSGDLNEQFF. The CDR3 nucleotides read TGTGCCAGCAGCCCGACTAGCGGGGACCTCAATGAGCAGTTCTTC. Supplemented by reference TRBV7-2 and TRBJ2-1, the full variable domain reads GAGVSQSPSNKVTEKGKDVELRCDPISGHTALYWYRQSLGQGLEFLIYFQGNSAPDKSGLPSDRFSAERTGGSVSTLTIQRTQQEDSAVYLCASSPTSGDLNEQFFGPGTRLTVL.